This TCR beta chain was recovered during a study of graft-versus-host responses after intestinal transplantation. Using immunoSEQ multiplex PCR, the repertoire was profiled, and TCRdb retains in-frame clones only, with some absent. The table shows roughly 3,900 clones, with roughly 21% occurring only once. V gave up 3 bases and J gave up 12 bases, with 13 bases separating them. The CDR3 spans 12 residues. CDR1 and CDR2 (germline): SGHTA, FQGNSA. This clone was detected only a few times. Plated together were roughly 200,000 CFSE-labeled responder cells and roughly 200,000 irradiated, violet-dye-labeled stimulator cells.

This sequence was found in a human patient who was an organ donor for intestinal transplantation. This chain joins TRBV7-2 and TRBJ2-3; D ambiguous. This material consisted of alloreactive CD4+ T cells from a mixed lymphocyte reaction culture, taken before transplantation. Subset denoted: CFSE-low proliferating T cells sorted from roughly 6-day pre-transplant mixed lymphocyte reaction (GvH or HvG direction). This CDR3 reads CASSFETPSQYF. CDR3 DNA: TGTGCCAGCAGCTTTGAAACACCCAGTCAGTATTTT. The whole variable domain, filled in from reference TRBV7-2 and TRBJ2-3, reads GAGVSQSPSNKVTEKGKDVELRCDPISGHTALYWYRQSLGQGLEFLIYFQGNSAPDKSGLPSDRFSAERTGGSVSTLTIQRTQQEDSAVYLCASSFETPSQYFGPGTRLTVL.